A selection of T cell receptor beta chains follows, all from one sample in a study of Ad26.COV2.S vaccination and SARS-CoV-2 variants. Produced via immunoSEQ multiplex PCR; TCRdb's table is partial and in-frame only. This sample has about 180,000 clones, with around 88% found just once. Source: peripheral blood, taken after recovery from COVID-19. Receptors were obtained from a human donor who had recovered from COVID-19. Both conserved end residues are part of each CDR3. A D gene is named only where the DNA matches it firmly. Clone size, where shown, is once, few, many, or a class for clones that have expanded.

>TRBV14|TRBJ2-2|few|TRBD2
TGTGCCAGCAGCCGGACTAGCGGGAGTGGCGGGGAGCTGTTTTTT
CASSRTSGSGGELFF
>TRBV7-9|TRBJ2-1|.|.
TGTGCCAGCAGCTTAGTGGGACCCAGGGGTGAGCAGTTCTTC
CASSLVGPRGEQFF
>TRBV5-4|TRBJ2-2|.|.
TGTGCCAGCAGCTTGGTATACGCTGCGAACACCGGGGAGCTGTTTTTT
CASSLVYAANTGELFF
>TRBV5-6|TRBJ1-1|few|.
TGTGCCAGCAGCACGGCCGTAATGAACACTGAAGCTTTCTTT
CASSTAVMNTEAFF
>TRBV18|TRBJ2-7|.|.
TGTGCCAGCTCACCTCGACCGCCCTACGAGCAGTACTTC
CASSPRPPYEQYF
>TRBV2|TRBJ1-1|.|.
TGTGCCAGCAAATTGGACCTGGTGGACACTGAAGCTTTCTTT
CASKLDLVDTEAFF
>TRBV28|TRBJ2-5|once|.
TGTGCCAGCAGTTTACTCGGCGGAGGGGAGACCCAGTACTTC
CASSLLGGGETQYF
>TRBV7-2|TRBJ1-1|.|.
TGTGCCAGCAGCACCCCACTGGGAACGGGCACTGAAGCTTTCTTT
CASSTPLGTGTEAFF
>TRBV5-1|TRBJ2-1|.|.
TGCGCCAGCAAGCTAGCGTCAGCATACAATGAGCAGTTCTTC
CASKLASAYNEQFF
>TRBV4-1|TRBJ2-5|.|TRBD2
TGCGCCAGCAGCCAAGATGTAACGTCGGGGGGGAGGAAGACCCAGTACTTC
CASSQDVTSGGRKTQYF
>TRBV4-2|TRBJ2-3|.|TRBD2
TGTGCCAGCAGCCAGGCCGGAGCGGGGGGGCGGGCAGATACGCAGTATTTT
CASSQAGAGGRADTQYF
>TRBV30|TRBJ1-5|.|.
TGTGCCTGGAGTGTACGGGGAGGGCCCCAGCATTTT
CAWSVRGGPQHF
>TRBV27|TRBJ2-7|.|.
TGTGCCAGCAGCCTTAGCGGATCGTACGAGCAGTACTTC
CASSLSGSYEQYF
>TRBV12-3/TRBV12-4|TRBJ2-3|.|.
TGTGCCAGCAGTTTAGAACAGGTCGGTACGCAGTATTTT
CASSLEQVGTQYF
>TRBV28|TRBJ2-7|few|TRBD1
TGTGCCAGCAGGAGACAGGGGATTACCTACGAGCAGTACTTC
CASRRQGITYEQYF
>TRBV6-6|TRBJ2-7|.|.
TGTGCCAGCAGCCCAACAGGGGAGGCGCAGTACTTC
CASSPTGEAQYF
>TRBV30|TRBJ2-7|.|.
TGTGCCTGGAGTTGGGACTTATCCTACGAGCAGTACTTC
CAWSWDLSYEQYF
>TRBV7-6|TRBJ2-1|.|.
TGTGCCAGCAGCTACGACAGTTACAATGAGCAGTTCTTC
CASSYDSYNEQFF
>TRBV10-3|TRBJ1-1|.|.
TGTGCCATCAGCCAACTGGAGAACACTGAAGCTTTCTTT
CAISQLENTEAFF
>TRBV18|TRBJ2-5|.|.
TGTGCCAGCTCACCGGGGGGAGTCGGGGAGACCCAGTACTTC
CASSPGGVGETQYF
>TRBV5-1|TRBJ2-2|.|.
TGCGCCAGCAGCTTGGCCTTGGGGGAGCTCTACACCGGGGAGCTGTTTTTT
CASSLALGELYTGELFF
>TRBV3-1/TRBV3-2|TRBJ2-7|.|.
TGTGCCAGCAGCCAAGCAGGGACTTCCTACGAGCAGTACTTC
CASSQAGTSYEQYF
>TRBV9|TRBJ2-2|once|.
TGTGCCAGCAGCCCCCGGATAGGGACCGGGGAGCTGTTTTTT
CASSPRIGTGELFF
>TRBV28|TRBJ2-2|.|TRBD2
TGTGCCAGCAGTGGACTAGCGGGGGGGACCGGGGAGCTGTTTTTT
CASSGLAGGTGELFF
>TRBV2|TRBJ2-2|few|.
TGTGCCAGCAGGGCCGGGGAGCTGTTTTTT
CASRAGELFF
>TRBV28|TRBJ2-7|.|.
TGTGCCAGCAGTCAGACAGGAAAGACGTCCTACGAGCAGTACTTC
CASSQTGKTSYEQYF
>TRBV10-1|TRBJ2-1|.|TRBD1
TGCGCCAGCGGTAAAGGCGGCAGGGGGCTGAATGAGCAGTTCTTC
CASGKGGRGLNEQFF
>TRBV5-4|TRBJ2-1|.|TRBD2
TGTGCCAGCAGCCCCGGGACTAGCGGATACAATGAGCAGTTCTTC
CASSPGTSGYNEQFF
>TRBV5-1|TRBJ2-1|.|TRBD2
TGCGCCAGCAGCTTGGCACTAGCGGGGACCTACAATGAGCAGTTCTTC
CASSLALAGTYNEQFF
>TRBV2|TRBJ2-4|.|.
TGTGCCAGCAGTGAATGGGAAATAAAAAACATTCAGTACTTC
CASSEWEIKNIQYF
>TRBV2|TRBJ1-5|.|TRBD1
TGTGCCACCAAGACAGGGAGAAGCAATCAGCCCCAGCATTTT
CATKTGRSNQPQHF
>TRBV4-2|TRBJ1-1|few|TRBD1
TGTGCCAGCAGCCAAGATCTCCAGGGGGCGCTGGGGACTGAAGCTTTCTTT
CASSQDLQGALGTEAFF
>TRBV7-8|TRBJ1-5|.|TRBD1
TGTGCCAGCAGCCCGACAGGGGGTAGGCCCCAGCATTTT
CASSPTGGRPQHF
>TRBV12-3/TRBV12-4|TRBJ2-1|.|TRBD2
TGTGCCAGCAGTTCCTCCGGGACTAAGAATGGGTTCTTC
CASSSSGTKNGFF
>TRBV5-1|TRBJ1-6|once|.
TGCGCCAGCAGGGGAGACTATAATTCACCCCTCCACTTT
CASRGDYNSPLHF
>TRBV5-4|TRBJ2-1|.|TRBD1
TGTGCCAGCAGCTTGGGGGGACAGGGGGCTCTCTCCTACAATGAGCAGTTCTTC
CASSLGGQGALSYNEQFF
>TRBV6-6|TRBJ2-4|.|.
TGTGCCAGCAAAACAGGGACCGGGGCACCCAAAAACATTCAGTACTTC
CASKTGTGAPKNIQYF
>TRBV6-5|TRBJ2-7|.|.
TGTGCCAGCAGTTACGTGGGGGAGCAGTACTTC
CASSYVGEQYF
>TRBV5-5|TRBJ2-7|.|.
TGTGCCAGTAGAACAGGGCTGGGCAGTGGGGCCTACGAGCAGTACTTC
CASRTGLGSGAYEQYF
>TRBV19|TRBJ1-5|.|TRBD1
TGTGCCAGTAGGTCCAGGGGGAATCAGCCCCAGCATTTT
CASRSRGNQPQHF
>TRBV10-1|TRBJ1-2|.|TRBD1
TGCGCCAGCACTCTCAAAACCTCGGACAGGGGCTATGGCTACACCTTC
CASTLKTSDRGYGYTF
>TRBV27|TRBJ1-2|.|.
TGTGCCAGCAGCCTCGGACAATTGAACTATGGCTACACCTTC
CASSLGQLNYGYTF
>TRBV7-8|TRBJ2-7|.|.
TGTGCCAGCAGCGTGGACAGCGTTGCCTACGAGCAGTACTTC
CASSVDSVAYEQYF
>TRBV10-1|TRBJ2-1|.|TRBD2
TGCGCCAGCAGTGAGGGGCTAGCGGGGGGCGCAGGGTTGAGGAATGAGCAGTTCTTC
CASSEGLAGGAGLRNEQFF
>TRBV18|TRBJ2-5|.|TRBD1
TGTGCCAGCTCACCAAGACAGGGGTTGGTAGAGACCCAGTACTTC
CASSPRQGLVETQYF
>TRBV18|TRBJ2-1|.|TRBD1
TGTGCCAGCTCAGCCGGGACAGGGGTCGGGAATGAGCAGTTCTTC
CASSAGTGVGNEQFF
>TRBV4-1|TRBJ1-5|.|.
TGCGCCAGCAGCGCCCCGGGGGAAAGTCAGCCCCAGCATTTT
CASSAPGESQPQHF